A single TCR beta chain is shown here with its context. Its specificity is unknown. This CDR3 has 16 amino acids. V was pared by 0 bases and J by 5 bases, with 5 bases of the junction left unmatched. Per the germline V gene, CDR1 is SEHNR and CDR2 is FQNEAQ (reference sequence). TCRdb reprocessed the 5' RACE reads via MiXCR and lists one record per CDR3 protein. Of 500,000 to 600,000 distinct CDR3 sequences in the sample, roughly 18% were seen once. The source of the sample is a study of T-cell memory formation after mild COVID-19. Study-wide context: TCR clusters largely stayed donor specific. General study points: Memory sampled before infection contained some responding clones, suggesting cross-reactive memory joined. Clones that contracted from day 15 to 85 were balanced CD4/CD8, while later expanders leaned CD4+. Contracting CD4+ clones lay largely in CM and EM, with CD8+ ones residing in EMRA.

The receptor was isolated from an adult woman who had mild COVID-19 (a few samples of this study predate the infection). Cell type and time point are not known. This chain uses TRBV7-9 with TRBJ2-7; 12 nucleotides line up with TRBD2. Sequenced sample: PBMCs or a T cell subset sorted from them (not recorded which). In nucleotides, the CDR3 is TGTGCCAGCAGCTTAGCGTGGGGACTAGCGGGCCACGAGCAGTACTTC. It specifies CASSLAWGLAGHEQYF. The full variable domain, its missing parts supplied by reference TRBV7-9 and TRBJ2-7, is DTGVSQNPRHKITKRGQNVTFRCDPISEHNRLYWYRQTLGQGPEFLTYFQNEAQLEKSRLLSDRFSAERPKGSFSTLEIQRTEQGDSAMYLCASSLAWGLAGHEQYFGPGTRLTVT.